The 22 T cell receptor beta chains below were found in one sample sequenced in a study of blood T cell repertoires in COVID-19. Assay used: immunoSEQ multiplex PCR; TCRdb lists only in-frame clones, some missing. The table has around 53,000 clones, roughly nine tenths seen once; the top ten hold 3% to 3.5%. Sequenced sample: peripheral blood. The receptors derive from a human donor in a cohort sampled during active COVID-19.

This chain uses TRBV2 with TRBJ1-5; D may be TRBD1 (5 bases). Trimming shortened V by 3 bases and J by 2 bases, and 14 bases separated the two germline ends. Germline lookup yields CDR1 SNHLY and CDR2 FYNNEI. CDR3 size: 16 residues. The CDR3 region is CASSDSSPGGNQPQHF. In DNA, the CDR3 is TGTGCCAGCAGTGACTCTAGTCCGGGGGGCAATCAGCCCCAGCATTTT. The full variable domain, in which reference TRBV2 and TRBJ1-5 provide the parts outside the CDR3, is EPEVTQTPSHQVTQMGQEVILRCVPISNHLYFYWYRQILGQKVEFLVSFYNNEISEKSEIFDDQFSVERPDGSNFTLKIRSTKLEDSAMYFCASSDSSPGGNQPQHFGDGTRLSIL.

The CDR3 DNA is TGTGCCAGCAGCTTGTCACGACAGGGTGGTTCACCCCTCCACTTT. Translated, it gives CASSLSRQGGSPLHF. The chain links TRBV5-4 to TRBJ1-6; 7 bases agree with TRBD1. Germline V CDR1 and CDR2: SGHNT, YYREEE (reference sequence). V dropped 1 base and J dropped 9; count of bases not matched to a gene: 7. The CDR3 loop spans 15 amino acids.

The J gene is TRBJ2-3, the V gene TRBV24-1; TRBD1 agrees at 11 bases. The CDR3 has 15 amino acids. V shed 7 bases and J 3 bases; nucleotides not matched to a gene: 5. Germline assignment: CDR1 KGHDR and CDR2 SFDVKD. CDR3 DNA sequence: TGTGCCACCAGGCGGACAGGGGGCGCAACAGATACGCAGTATTTT. Its protein is CATRRTGGATDTQYF.

This rearrangement joins TRBV7-9 to TRBJ2-1, with TRBD1 as a possible D gene (6 bases). Trimming took 5 bases from V and 15 from J, leaving 20 bases between them. The germline CDR1 and CDR2 sequences are SEHNR and FQNEAQ (reference sequence). CDR3 length: 13 residues. The CDR3 coding sequence is TGTGCCAGCAGCCTGAACCCCAGGGTCAGGGGGTTCTTC. This translates into CASSLNPRVRGFF.

The chain links TRBV19 to TRBJ1-1; D is ambiguous. The length of the CDR3 is 15 residues. Germline-derived CDR1 and CDR2 are LNHDA and SQIVND (reference sequence). The germline V and J ends were trimmed by 3 bases and 3 bases, with 14 bases remaining between them. The CDR3 nucleotides are TGTGCCAGTAGTATCGGCTTGAACAGATACACTGAAGCTTTCTTT. Residues: CASSIGLNRYTEAFF.

The chain is built from TRBV6-2 or TRBV6-3 and TRBJ2-3, with 9 positions matching TRBD1. With V trimmed by 2 bases and J by 11 bases, 11 bases remained unmatched. The length of the CDR3 is 15 residues. Germline V CDR1 and CDR2: MNHEY, SVGEGT. The CDR3 sequence is CASSYGGQGSYRQYF. The CDR3 region has the DNA TGTGCCAGCAGTTACGGGGGACAGGGCTCGTATAGGCAGTATTTT.

The chain couples TRBV4-3 to TRBJ1-5, with D hard to call. CDR3 size: 15 residues. The V gene's germline CDR1 is LGHNA and CDR2 YSLEER. Trimming left V 2 bases short and J 0 bases short, with 8 bases between. CDR3 sequence reads: CASSQQYDSNQPQHF. The CDR3 nucleotides are TGCGCCAGCAGCCAACAGTATGATAGCAATCAGCCCCAGCATTTT.

J is TRBJ2-2 and V is TRBV12-5; 8 bases fit TRBD1. V trimming: 6 bases; J trimming: 2 bases; junction bases outside the gene matches: 11. The CDR3 runs to 17 residues. Germline-derived CDR1 and CDR2 are LGHNT and FRNRAP. CDR3 in amino acids: CASGPQYRGSNTGELFF. The CDR3, as DNA: TGTGCTAGTGGCCCGCAGTACAGGGGGTCAAACACCGGGGAGCTGTTTTTT. Complete variable domain (other parts from reference TRBV12-5 and TRBJ2-2): DARVTQTPRHKVTEMGQEVTMRCQPILGHNTVFWYRQTMMQGLELLAYFRNRAPLDDSGMPKDRFSAEMPDATLATLKIQPSEPRDSAVYFCASGPQYRGSNTGELFFGEGSRLTVL.

A single count supports this clone. The chain is built from TRBV6-1 and TRBJ1-2, with TRBD1 matching 7 bases. The CDR3 extends over 15 amino acids. CDR1 MNHNS and CDR2 SASEGT come from the germline V gene. J gave up 3 bases and V 2 bases, and 6 bases lay outside the gene matches. CDR3 sequence (DNA): TGTGCCAGCAGTGAACGGGGACAGAGCCACTATGGCTACACCTTC. It encodes CASSERGQSHYGYTF.

V usage is TRBV4-3 and J usage is TRBJ2-5; D is ambiguous. V was shortened by 1 base and J by 5 bases, with 14 bases between the two germline ends. The CDR3 is made up of 15 amino acids. Germline V gene sequence: CDR1 LGHNA, CDR2 YSLEER. CDR3 amino acids: CASSQALSRSETQYF. CDR3 in DNA: TGCGCCAGCAGCCAAGCACTGAGCCGGTCCGAGACCCAGTACTTC.

V usage is TRBV7-3 and J usage is TRBJ1-1, with D possibly matching TRBD1 (6 bases). The CDR3 totals 14 residues. Germline CDR1 and CDR2: SGHTA and FQGTGA. V was trimmed by 7 bases and J by 1 base, leaving 13 bases between them. The CDR3 reads CASNLGTPNTEAFF. The CDR3 DNA reads as TGTGCCAGCAACCTCGGGACACCGAACACTGAAGCTTTCTTT.

The chain employs TRBV6-5 and TRBJ1-2; D gene ambiguous. The V end was cut by 5 bases, the J end by 7 bases, with 17 bases between. The CDR3 extends over 14 amino acids. Germline lookup yields CDR1 MNHEY and CDR2 SVGAGI. The chain's CDR3 is CASSPPGSTGGYTF. CDR3 sequence (DNA): TGTGCCAGCAGTCCGCCGGGATCAACTGGTGGCTACACCTTC.

This chain joins TRBV9 and TRBJ2-1, with D possibly being TRBD2 (6 bases). The V end was cut by 0 bases, the J end by 5 bases, with 15 bases between. The length of the CDR3 is 16 residues. CDR1 is SGDLS, CDR2 YYNGEE, per germline. The CDR3 DNA is TGTGCCAGCAGCGTAGCTAGGCGGGGCACACACAATGAGCAGTTCTTC. Its translation is CASSVARRGTHNEQFF.

J is TRBJ2-7 and V is TRBV7-9; no reliable D call. Germline V lookup: CDR1 SEHNR, CDR2 FQNEAQ (reference sequence). V was trimmed by 5 bases and J by 2 bases, leaving 13 bases between them. The CDR3 sequence is 14 residues long. The CDR3 is CASSLPRFPYEQYF. The CDR3 region has the DNA TGTGCCAGCAGCCTCCCCAGGTTTCCCTACGAGCAGTACTTC.

The chain links TRBV24-1 to TRBJ2-3; D is possibly TRBD1 (6 bases). Germline CDR1 reads KGHDR; CDR2 reads SFDVKD. The length of the CDR3 is 15 residues. V was clipped by 7 bases and J by 6 bases, with 19 bases between them. CDR3 nucleotide sequence: TGTGCCACCAGCCCGACAGGATACCGATCGGATACGCAGTATTTT. Residues: CATSPTGYRSDTQYF.

V is TRBV6-2 or TRBV6-3 and J is TRBJ1-2; possible D gene TRBD1, 5 bases. Germline-derived CDR1 and CDR2 are MNHEY and SVGEGT. V gave up 5 bases and J gave up 5 bases, with 12 bases separating them. The CDR3 has 13 residues. CDR3 protein: CASSDSFWYGYTF. DNA of the CDR3: TGTGCCAGCAGTGACAGCTTTTGGTATGGCTACACCTTC.

For this clone: Other nucleotide sequences in the sample specify the same CDR3. The rearrangement links TRBV11-3 to TRBJ1-1, with D possibly being TRBD1 (5 bases). Trimming took off 3 bases at V and 4 bases at J, with 6 bases between the two ends. Germline values: CDR1 SGHNT, CDR2 YENEEA. This CDR3 comprises 12 residues. CDR3 protein: CASSFGGTEAFF. The DNA for the CDR3 is TGTGCCAGCAGCTTCGGGGGCACTGAAGCTTTCTTT.

This clone was recorded only once. CDR3 nucleotide sequence: TGTGCCAGCCGAATTCGGGGGGGAATGGAGACCCAGTACTTC. Translation gives CASRIRGGMETQYF. The chain has TRBV2 and TRBJ2-5; 8 nucleotides line up with TRBD2. The ends lost 8 bases at V and 5 bases at J; junction bases unmatched: 10. In germline, CDR1 is SNHLY, CDR2 FYNNEI. The CDR3 totals 14 residues.

Regarding this clone: Other nucleotide sequences from this sample produce the same CDR3. This chain joins TRBV6-5 and TRBJ1-6, with D perhaps TRBD1 (5 bases). Trimming removed 2 bases at V and 0 bases at J, with 8 bases between. Germline values: CDR1 MNHEY, CDR2 SVGAGI. The CDR3 contains 16 residues. The CDR3 DNA reads as TGTGCCAGCAGTTACGGGGGGAGCTCCTATAATTCACCCCTCCACTTT. Its translation is CASSYGGSSYNSPLHF.

The rearrangement joins TRBV14 to TRBJ1-6; unclear D gene. Germline lookup yields CDR1 SGHDN and CDR2 FVKESK. V lost 4 bases and J 14 bases, leaving 21 bases between the germline ends. The CDR3 extends over 15 amino acids. Written as DNA, the CDR3 is TGTGCCAGCAGCCCGAGCCTTGGACGGGATGGATCCCTCCACTTT. It encodes CASSPSLGRDGSLHF.

CDR3 protein: CASSSEQVSHHEKLFF. The CDR3 bases are TGTGCCAGCAGTTCCGAACAGGTCTCGCATCATGAAAAACTGTTTTTT. The genes are TRBV6-5 and TRBJ1-4; the D gene is possibly TRBD1 (5 bases). Trimming cost V 4 bases and J 6 bases, with 18 bases left between them. CDR1 and CDR2 from the germline V gene are MNHEY and SVGAGI. The CDR3 consists of 16 residues.

The rearrangement links TRBV10-3 to TRBJ2-2; D not resolved. Deletions cut 6 bases from V and 1 base from J, with 12 bases between. This CDR3 has 15 residues. Germline CDR1 is ENHRY and CDR2 is SYGVKD. In nucleotides, the CDR3 is TGTGCCATCAGAGTTGGTGGCGGGAACACCGGGGAGCTGTTTTTT. This codes for CAIRVGGGNTGELFF.